Listed here are 2 T cell receptor beta chains from one sample, sequenced in a study of blood T cell repertoires in COVID-19. The data were produced by immunoSEQ multiplex PCR, yet TCRdb's version contains in-frame clones alone and is incomplete. Of roughly 180,000 clones listed, roughly four fifths were seen once; the top ten hold more than 9.5%. Sequencing was carried out using PBMCs or T cells enriched from blood (not recorded which). These receptor sequences come from a man over 45 who had recovered from COVID-19.

This clone was detected only once. The chain couples TRBV6-5 to TRBJ1-2, with 10 bases lining up with TRBD1. The CDR3 has 15 residues. V was clipped by 5 bases and J by 7 bases; unmatched bases: 10. The germline V gene encodes CDR1 MNHEY and CDR2 SVGAGI. The CDR3 spells CASSPGTGALFGYTF. CDR3 nucleotides: TGTGCCAGCAGTCCAGGGACAGGGGCCCTATTTGGCTACACCTTC.

CDR3 sequence (DNA): TGTGCCAGTAGGCCAGGCCGGCAGGGGTCGAGCTCTGGGGCCAACGTCCTGACTTTC. It encodes CASRPGRQGSSSGANVLTF. V usage is TRBV19 and J usage is TRBJ2-6; weak D call: TRBD1 (6 bases). Trimming pared 6 bases from V and 0 bases from J, leaving 21 bases between. The CDR3 length is 19 residues. Per germline, CDR1 LNHDA and CDR2 SQIVND (reference sequence).